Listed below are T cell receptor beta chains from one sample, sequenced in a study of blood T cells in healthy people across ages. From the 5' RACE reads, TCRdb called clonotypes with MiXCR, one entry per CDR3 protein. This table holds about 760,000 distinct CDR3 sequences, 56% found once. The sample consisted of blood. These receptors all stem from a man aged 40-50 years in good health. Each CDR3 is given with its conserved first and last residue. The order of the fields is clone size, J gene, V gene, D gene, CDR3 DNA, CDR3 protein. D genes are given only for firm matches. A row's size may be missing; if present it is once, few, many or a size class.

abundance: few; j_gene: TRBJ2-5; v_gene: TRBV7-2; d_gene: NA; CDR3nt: TGTGCCAGCAGCCCCGGGAAGGAGACCCAGTACTTC; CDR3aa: CASSPGKETQYF
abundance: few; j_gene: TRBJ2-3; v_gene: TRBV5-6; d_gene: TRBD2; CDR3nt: TGTGCCAGCAGCTTTTTAGGAGCGGGAGCAGATACGCAGTATTTT; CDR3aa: CASSFLGAGADTQYF
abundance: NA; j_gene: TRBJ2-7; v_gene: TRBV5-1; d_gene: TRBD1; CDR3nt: TGCGCCAGCAGCAGATCAGGGGGCTTGTACGAGCAGTACTTC; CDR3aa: CASSRSGGLYEQYF
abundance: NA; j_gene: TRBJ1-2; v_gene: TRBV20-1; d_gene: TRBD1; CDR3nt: TGCAGTGCTAGGCCCGCTGGACAGGCACACTATGGCTACACCTTC; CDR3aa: CSARPAGQAHYGYTF
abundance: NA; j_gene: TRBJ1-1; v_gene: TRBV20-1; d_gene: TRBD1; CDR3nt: TGCAGTGCTAGAGATACGACAGGGGGGAACACTGAAGCTTTCTTT; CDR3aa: CSARDTTGGNTEAFF
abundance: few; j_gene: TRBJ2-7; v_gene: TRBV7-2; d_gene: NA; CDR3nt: TGTGCCAGCAGCTCCTTTCCGGCCCTACCACCCTACGAGCAGTACTTC; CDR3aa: CASSSFPALPPYEQYF
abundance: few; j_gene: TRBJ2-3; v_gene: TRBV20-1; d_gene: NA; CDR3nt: TGCAGTGCCGACAGGTTTGAAGATACGCAGTATTTT; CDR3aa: CSADRFEDTQYF
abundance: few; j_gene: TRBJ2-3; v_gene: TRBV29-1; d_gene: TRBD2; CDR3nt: TGCAGCGTTCGGGGCGGGGGACTGACCTTTGGCACAGATACGCAGTATTTT; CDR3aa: CSVRGGGLTFGTDTQYF
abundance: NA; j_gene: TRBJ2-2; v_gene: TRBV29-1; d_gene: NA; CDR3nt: TGCAGCGTGGACAGAACGAACACCGGGGAGCTGTTTTTT; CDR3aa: CSVDRTNTGELFF
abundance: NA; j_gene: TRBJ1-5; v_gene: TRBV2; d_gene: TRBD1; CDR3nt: TGTGCCAGCAGAGGGACAGGGGAGGATCAGCCCCAGCATTTT; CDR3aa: CASRGTGEDQPQHF
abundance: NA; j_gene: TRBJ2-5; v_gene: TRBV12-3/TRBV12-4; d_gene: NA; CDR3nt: TGTGCCAGCAGTTTAACCCTACGGGGGGCATCGGAAGAGACCCAGTACTTC; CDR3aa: CASSLTLRGASEETQYF
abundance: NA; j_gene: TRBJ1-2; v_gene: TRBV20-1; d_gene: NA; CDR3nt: TGCAGTGCGGTTAGCTATGGCTACACCTTC; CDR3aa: CSAVSYGYTF
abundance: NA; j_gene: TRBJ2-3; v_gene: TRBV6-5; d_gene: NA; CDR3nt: TGTGCCAGACTACCGGGACGAGGACGGGATACGCAGTATTTT; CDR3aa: CARLPGRGRDTQYF
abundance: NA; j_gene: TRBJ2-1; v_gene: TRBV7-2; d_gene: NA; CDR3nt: TGTGCCAGCAGCTCCACCCCACAACGCTCCTACAATGAGCAGTTCTTC; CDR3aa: CASSSTPQRSYNEQFF
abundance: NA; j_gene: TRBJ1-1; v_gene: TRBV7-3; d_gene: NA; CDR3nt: TGTGCCAGCAGCTTAATTGGGCAGAACACTGAAGCTTTCTTT; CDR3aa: CASSLIGQNTEAFF
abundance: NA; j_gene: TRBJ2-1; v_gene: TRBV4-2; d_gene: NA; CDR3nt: TGTGCCAGCAGCCAAGATTACGCCCATGAGCAGTTCTTC; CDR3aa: CASSQDYAHEQFF
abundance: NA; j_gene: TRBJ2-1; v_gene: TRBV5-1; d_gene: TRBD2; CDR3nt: TGCGCCAGCAGCCCTACAGCGGGACACAATGAGCAGTTCTTC; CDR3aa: CASSPTAGHNEQFF
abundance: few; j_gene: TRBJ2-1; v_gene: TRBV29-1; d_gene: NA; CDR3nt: TGCAGCGTCTTAACCACAGGGACCTACAATGAGCAGTTCTTC; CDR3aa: CSVLTTGTYNEQFF
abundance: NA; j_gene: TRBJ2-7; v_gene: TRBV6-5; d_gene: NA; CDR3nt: TGTGCCAGCAGTCTGTTCAATGGGAACAATGAGCAGTACTTC; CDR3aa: CASSLFNGNNEQYF
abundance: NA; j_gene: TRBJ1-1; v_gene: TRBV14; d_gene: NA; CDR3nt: TGTGCCAGCAGCGCTCTCGGGGAAGGCACTGAAGCTTTCTTT; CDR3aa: CASSALGEGTEAFF
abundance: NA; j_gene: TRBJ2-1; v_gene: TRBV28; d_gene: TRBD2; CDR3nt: TGTGCCAGCAGTTTGCTAGCGGGAGAGGTTAGAAATGAGCAGTTCTTC; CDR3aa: CASSLLAGEVRNEQFF
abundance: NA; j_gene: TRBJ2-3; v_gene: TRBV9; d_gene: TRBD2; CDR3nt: TGTGCCAGCAGCGGACCTCCAAGGGTGGAGCGGGAGGGCACAGATACGCAGTATTTT; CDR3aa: CASSGPPRVEREGTDTQYF
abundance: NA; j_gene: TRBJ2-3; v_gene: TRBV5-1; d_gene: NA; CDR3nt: TGCGCCAGCAGTACAGAGTCTAGCACAGATACGCAGTATTTT; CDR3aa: CASSTESSTDTQYF
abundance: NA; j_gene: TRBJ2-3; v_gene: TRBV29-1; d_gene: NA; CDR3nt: TGCAGCGTTGTAAGCAGTCGGGCCACAGATACGCAGTATTTT; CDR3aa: CSVVSSRATDTQYF
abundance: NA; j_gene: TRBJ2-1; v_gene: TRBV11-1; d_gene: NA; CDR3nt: TGTGCCAGCAGCTTAGGGATAAACAATGAGCAGTTCTTC; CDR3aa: CASSLGINNEQFF
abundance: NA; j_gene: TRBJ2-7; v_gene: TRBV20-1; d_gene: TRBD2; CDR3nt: TGCAGTGCTACCTGTAACGGGACTAGCGGGATAAGCTCCTACGAGCAGTACTTC; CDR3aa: CSATCNGTSGISSYEQYF
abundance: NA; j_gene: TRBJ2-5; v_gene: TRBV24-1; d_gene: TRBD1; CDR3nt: TGTGCCACCAGTGAAGGGACAGGGAAACAAGAGACCCAGTACTTC; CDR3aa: CATSEGTGKQETQYF
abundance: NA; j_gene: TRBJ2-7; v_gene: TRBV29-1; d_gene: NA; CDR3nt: TGCAGCGACGAGTCGGGACTCCGCTCCTACGAGCAGTACTTC; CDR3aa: CSDESGLRSYEQYF
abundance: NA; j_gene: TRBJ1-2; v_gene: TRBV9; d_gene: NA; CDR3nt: TGTGCCAGCAGCGTAGAGGACGCAAACTATGGCTACACCTTC; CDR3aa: CASSVEDANYGYTF
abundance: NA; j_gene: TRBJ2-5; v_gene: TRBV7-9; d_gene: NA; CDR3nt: TGTGCCAGCAGCTTAAACAGCGAGACCCAGTACTTC; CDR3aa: CASSLNSETQYF
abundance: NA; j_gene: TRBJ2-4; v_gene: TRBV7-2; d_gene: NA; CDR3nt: TGTGCCAGCAGCTTAGTAGGGAACGAGGACTATGCCAAAAACATTCAGTACTTC; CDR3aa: CASSLVGNEDYAKNIQYF
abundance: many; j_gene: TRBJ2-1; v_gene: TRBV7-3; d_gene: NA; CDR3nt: TGTGCCAGCAGCTCAAACAGGGACTCCCGGGATGGCTACAATGAGCAGTTCTTC; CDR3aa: CASSSNRDSRDGYNEQFF
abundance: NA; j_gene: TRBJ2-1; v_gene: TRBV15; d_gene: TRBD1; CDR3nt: TGTGCCACCAGTGTACCGACAGGGAATAGAAATGAGCAGTTCTTC; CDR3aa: CATSVPTGNRNEQFF
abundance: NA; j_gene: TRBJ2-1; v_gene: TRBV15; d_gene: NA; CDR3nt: TGTGCCACCAGCAGAGGAGGGGATTGGGATGAGCAGTTCTTC; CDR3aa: CATSRGGDWDEQFF
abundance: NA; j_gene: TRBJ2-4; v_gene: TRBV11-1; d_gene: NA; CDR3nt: TGTGCCAGCAGCCCGAGGGGGGCGCTGACCAAAAACATTCAGTACTTC; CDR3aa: CASSPRGALTKNIQYF
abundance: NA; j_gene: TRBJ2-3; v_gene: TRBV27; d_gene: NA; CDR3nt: TGTGCCAGCAGTTTATCCTGGGGCACAGATACGCAGTATTTT; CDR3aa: CASSLSWGTDTQYF
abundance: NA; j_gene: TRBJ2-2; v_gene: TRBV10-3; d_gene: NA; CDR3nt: TGTGCCATCAGTGAGTTCGGGGAAACGACCGGGGAGCTGTTTTTT; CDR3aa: CAISEFGETTGELFF
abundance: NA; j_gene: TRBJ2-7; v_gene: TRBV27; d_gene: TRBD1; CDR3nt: TGTGCCAGCAGTGGAAGGGGGCCCCACTCCTACGAGCAGTACTTC; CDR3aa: CASSGRGPHSYEQYF
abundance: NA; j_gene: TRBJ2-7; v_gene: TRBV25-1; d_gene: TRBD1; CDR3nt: TGTGCCAGCGCCGGGACAGCTCCACCCTACGAGCAGTACTTC; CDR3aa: CASAGTAPPYEQYF
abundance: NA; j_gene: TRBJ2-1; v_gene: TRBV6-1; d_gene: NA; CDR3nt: TGTGCCAGCAGTGAAGCAGGGGGGCTTGGGAATGAGCAGTTCTTC; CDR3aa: CASSEAGGLGNEQFF
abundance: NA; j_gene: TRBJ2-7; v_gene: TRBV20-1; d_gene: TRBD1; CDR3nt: TGCAGTGCTAGGCGGGACAGGGGAGAGCGCGAGCAGTACTTC; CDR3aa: CSARRDRGEREQYF
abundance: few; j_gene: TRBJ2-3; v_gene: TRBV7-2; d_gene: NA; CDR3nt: TGTGCCAGCAGCTCCCTAGGCGCGGCCCCAGATACGCAGTATTTT; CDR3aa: CASSSLGAAPDTQYF
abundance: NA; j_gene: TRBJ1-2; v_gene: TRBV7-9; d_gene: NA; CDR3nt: TGTGCCAGCAGCGAGACAGAGTATGGCTACACCTTC; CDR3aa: CASSETEYGYTF
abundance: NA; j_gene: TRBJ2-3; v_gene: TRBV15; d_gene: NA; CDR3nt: TGTGCCACCAGCAGAGGCGGTGGGGTAGGAGATACGCAGTATTTT; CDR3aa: CATSRGGGVGDTQYF